This TCR beta chain was identified in a study of Ad26.COV2.S vaccination and SARS-CoV-2 variants. The wider study: Intramuscular Ad26.COV2.S doses were given once or twice, 56 days apart.

Treatment denoted: around 19 received Ad26.COV2.S at low or high dose, single or two shots; about 5 received placebo; per-sample allocation not given. The study sampled participants on day 63 after the first vaccine or placebo injection. Donor was an adult aged 18-55 years in Boston. Data came from immunoSEQ multiplex PCR; TCRdb stores just in-frame clones and leaves some out. The sample has about 350,000 clones, around 89% seen once. This clone was picked up one time. The sequences come from peripheral blood, collected in a trial of Ad26.COV2.S vaccine versus placebo. The receptor's source is a person aged 18-60 years who received the Ad26.COV2.S COVID-19 vaccine or a placebo.

The CDR3 DNA reads as TGTGCCAGCTCACCAACGGGGGGCGGGCCAGATACGCAGTATTTT. Translated: CASSPTGGGPDTQYF. The chain has TRBV18 and TRBJ2-3, with D perhaps TRBD2 (7 bases). Germline V gene lookup returns CDR1 KGHSH and CDR2 LQKENI. This CDR3 spans 15 amino acids. The V and J ends lost 2 bases and 4 bases respectively, with 13 bases between them.